A single sample gave rise to the 3 T cell receptor beta chains below, sequenced in a study of shared clonotypes between healthy human individuals. Naive CD8 populations comprised CD45RO-negative cells positively selected for CCR7, excluding terminally differentiated effector memory CD45RA+ cells. The method was immunoSEQ multiplex PCR; TCRdb's version includes in-frame clones alone and lacks a portion of them. The sample lists approximately 1.9 million clones; approximately 92% were seen once. The specimen was naive CD8+ T cells from PBMCs. The receptors originated from a man younger than 35 in good health. Some clones in this sample may be carry-over from other donors' samples.

The CDR3 DNA follows: TGTGCTAGTGGTTCACCTCAAGGCGTAGAAACTGAAGCTTTCTTT. It specifies CASGSPQGVETEAFF. The chain carries TRBV12-5 and TRBJ1-1; D remains ambiguous. V was pared by 4 bases and J by 5 bases, with 17 bases between. Germline loops: CDR1 LGHNT, CDR2 FRNRAP. This CDR3 has 15 amino acids.

Points on this clone: Within the sample, other DNA sequences also encode this same CDR3. The rearrangement uses TRBV5-6 and TRBJ1-5; the D gene is possibly TRBD1 (5 bases). The CDR3 contains 15 residues. The V gene lost 0 bases and the J gene lost 6 bases, with 13 bases spanning the gap. Germline V gene lookup returns CDR1 SGHDT and CDR2 YYEEEE. CDR3 amino acids: CASSLGVSRAQPQHF. Written as DNA, the CDR3 is TGTGCCAGCAGCTTGGGGGTTTCCAGGGCTCAGCCCCAGCATTTT.

This chain links TRBV19 with TRBJ2-1; D is undetermined. This CDR3 comprises 14 residues. Germline V lookup: CDR1 LNHDA, CDR2 SQIVND (reference sequence). Trimming left V 0 bases short and J 9 bases short, with 12 bases between. The CDR3 region is CASSIDSRVSEQFF. For the CDR3, the DNA is TGTGCCAGTAGTATAGATTCTAGGGTCAGTGAGCAGTTCTTC.